This paragraph covers one T cell receptor (beta chain) sequence. This CDR3 contains 13 residues. Germline CDR1 and CDR2: LNHDA and SQIVND (reference sequence). V dropped 9 bases and J dropped 7; count of bases not matched to a gene: 5. This entry comes from a study of blood T cell repertoires in COVID-19. In the authors' workflow: Researchers report that nucleated cell counts were estimated from reference gene primer amplification. Libraries were prepared by immunoSEQ multiplex PCR; TCRdb keeps only in-frame clonotypes and omits some of them. D and trimming come from the DNA, and the V and J calls and clone size come from that table. Altogether about 75,000 clones are present, 80% to 90% being singletons, with the ten largest covering under 25%.

The source material was peripheral blood. V gene TRBV19 combines with J gene TRBJ2-2, with TRBD1 matching 10 bases. The receptor was derived from a woman aged 45 to 65 with acute or convalescent COVID-19. CDR3 sequence (DNA): TGTGCCAGCCGGGACAGGGGTAGCGGGGAGCTGTTTTTT. Its protein is CASRDRGSGELFF.